A single sample gave rise to the 5 T cell receptor beta chains below, sequenced in a study of T cell repertoires in aging, cancer and after chemotherapy. TRB rearrangements spanning V, D and J were amplified using mixed TRB-A/B primers. TCRdb used MiXCR to reprocess the multiplex PCR reads, holding one entry per CDR3 protein. The sample has 1,500 to 2,000 distinct CDR3 sequences, roughly 34% seen once. TCR beta rearrangements were amplified from peripheral blood genomic DNA. Sequencing input: blood. Receptor source: a human donor with a solid tumor.

The V call is TRBV7-4, the J call TRBJ2-4; perhaps TRBD2 as D (7 bases). Germline V CDR1 and CDR2: SGHVT, SQSDAQ. CDR3 length: 16 residues. Trimming took off 4 bases at V and 5 bases at J, with 18 bases between the two ends. CDR3 bases: TGTGCCAGCAGCTACAGCGGATTGCGGGGGCAAAACATTCAGTACTTC. This gives the protein CASSYSGLRGQNIQYF.

This clonotype appeared a single time. V usage is TRBV7-9 and J usage is TRBJ2-1, with 13 bases lining up with TRBD2. The germline CDR1 and CDR2 sequences are SEHNR and FQNEAQ (reference sequence). This CDR3 has 15 amino acids. After removal of 5 bases from V and 9 bases from J, the junction contained 7 bases not matched to a gene. CDR3 in DNA: TGTGCCAGCAGCATCCCGGGACTAGCGGGAACTGAGCAGTTCTTC. Protein sequence: CASSIPGLAGTEQFF.

V and J are TRBV20-1 and TRBJ2-1; the match to TRBD1 covers 8 bases. Germline trimming cut 5 bases from V and 7 bases from J; bases unmatched to any gene: 10. The CDR3 contains 14 residues. Germline CDR1 DFQATT, CDR2 SNEGSKA (reference sequence). The CDR3, as DNA: TGCAGTGCTTTGGACCGGGACAGGAGTAATGAGCAGTTCTTC. Its protein product is CSALDRDRSNEQFF.

The chain is built from TRBV4-3 and TRBJ1-2, with 9 bases aligning to TRBD1. The length of the CDR3 is 16 residues. Germline V CDR1 and CDR2: LGHNA, YSLEER. Trimming at V came to 0 bases and at J to 5 bases, leaving 7 bases not matched to a gene. The CDR3 DNA reads TGCGCCAGCAGCCAAGATTCCGGGACAGGGAAGTATGGCTACACCTTC. Amino acid sequence: CASSQDSGTGKYGYTF.

The J gene is TRBJ2-7, the V gene TRBV7-2; D is unclear. CDR1 and CDR2 (germline): SGHTA, FQGNSA. V lost 3 bases to trimming and J lost 3 bases, with 9 bases between them. CDR3 length: 13 residues. The CDR3 sequence: CASSFKGVYEQYF. CDR3 nucleotides: TGTGCCAGCAGCTTCAAAGGTGTCTACGAGCAGTACTTC.